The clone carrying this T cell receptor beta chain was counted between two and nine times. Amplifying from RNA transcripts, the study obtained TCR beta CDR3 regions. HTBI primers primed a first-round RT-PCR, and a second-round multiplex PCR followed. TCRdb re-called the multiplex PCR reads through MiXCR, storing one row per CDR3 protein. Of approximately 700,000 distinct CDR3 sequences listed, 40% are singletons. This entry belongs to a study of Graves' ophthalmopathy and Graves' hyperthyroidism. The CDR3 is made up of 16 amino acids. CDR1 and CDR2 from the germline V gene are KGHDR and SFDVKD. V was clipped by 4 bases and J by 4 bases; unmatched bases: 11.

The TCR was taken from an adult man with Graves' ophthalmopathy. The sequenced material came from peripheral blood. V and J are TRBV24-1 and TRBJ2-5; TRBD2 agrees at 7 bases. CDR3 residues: CATSDPETGGGETQYF. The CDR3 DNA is TGTGCCACCAGTGACCCAGAGACTGGGGGGGGAGAGACCCAGTACTTC.